Here is one T cell receptor (beta chain) with its context. The sample comes from a study of blood T cell repertoires in COVID-19. Overall study context: In each case, the material was cDNA or gDNA derived from T cells, B-cell-depleted T cells, or PBMCs.

Original processing methods: Estimation of nucleated cell counts relied on the amplification of reference gene primers. TCRdb's table, derived via immunoSEQ multiplex PCR, lists solely in-frame clones and lacks some. For V, J and clone size, that table is used; D and trimming come from the DNA. The sample contains roughly 77,000 clones, around three quarters of which appear only once. J was trimmed by 5 bases and V by 5 bases; bases with no gene match: 10. The germline gives CDR1 MNHEY, CDR2 SMNVEV (reference sequence). CDR3 size: 15 residues. This chain joins TRBV27 and TRBJ2-5; 8 nucleotides line up with TRBD1. Sequenced sample: peripheral blood. This receptor was identified in a man between 60 and 75 years old with active or convalescent COVID-19. In DNA form, the CDR3 reads TGTGCCAGCAGTCCTAACCCAGGGGGCCGGGAGACCCAGTACTTC. It encodes CASSPNPGGRETQYF.